This entry lists 4 T cell receptor beta chains sequenced from one sample in a study of cytotoxic CD8 clonotypes in ibrutinib-treated CLL listed by TCRdb under 2021. Explained via the paper, the time point label denotes: approximately 25 months on ibrutinib. The method behind the library was the immunoSEQ multiplex PCR assay. TCRdb re-hosts the immuneACCESS table, in-frame sequences only. Its copies lack some clones; in the studies checked, an unresolved V gene accounts for under half of them, and the cause for the rest is not known. Across this sample there are 200,000 to 250,000 clones, with 70% seen only once. About 16% of the sample goes to the ten largest clones. The material was PBMCs, obtained after 24 months of ibrutinib treatment. These receptors were obtained from a human donor with chronic lymphocytic leukemia.

The chain joins TRBV19 to TRBJ1-3; tentative D call: TRBD1 (6 bases). V dropped 4 bases and J dropped 1 base, with 11 bases sitting between them. The germline V gene has CDR1 LNHDA and CDR2 SQIVND (reference sequence). This CDR3 has 15 amino acids. CDR3 amino acids: CASSTFRGSGNTIYF. The CDR3 DNA reads TGTGCCAGTAGTACGTTCAGGGGATCTGGAAACACCATATATTTT.

The chain carries TRBV9 and TRBJ2-7; TRBD2 agrees at 11 bases. The germline gives CDR1 SGDLS, CDR2 YYNGEE. V dropped 3 bases and J dropped 2; count of bases not matched to a gene: 4. The CDR3 spans 15 residues. DNA of the CDR3: TGTGCCAGCAGCGACGGGACTAGCGGAACCTACGAGCAGTACTTC. Translating gives CASSDGTSGTYEQYF.

The chain joins TRBV28 to TRBJ1-5; 10 bases line up with TRBD1. Germline V gene data show CDR1 as MDHEN and CDR2 as SYDVKM. J lost 4 bases, V lost 6 bases, and 21 bases had no gene match. CDR3 size: 20 residues. In DNA, the CDR3 is TGTGCCAGCAGGTATCCCGGGACAGGGGTCGATGGAGCAGCAAATCAGCCCCAGCATTTT. This translates into CASRYPGTGVDGAANQPQHF.

J is TRBJ1-1 and V is TRBV30, with D hard to call. Germline V gene sequence: CDR1 GTSNPN, CDR2 SVGIG (reference sequence). V lost 3 bases to trimming and J lost 6 bases, with 14 bases between them. CDR3 length equals 13 residues. The DNA for the CDR3 is TGTGCCTGGAGACCCCAGGTATGGGCTGAAGCTTTCTTT. It encodes CAWRPQVWAEAFF.